The next 29 T cell receptor beta chains were all read from a single sample in a study of cytomegalovirus exposure and HLA in healthy donors. Assay: immunoSEQ multiplex PCR; the TCRdb copy retains only in-frame clones and omits some. The profile covers roughly 150,000 clones, with approximately 86% appearing a single time and approximately 2.3% taken by the ten largest. The sample was PBMCs. The receptors were gathered from a man aged 25-45 years in good health and CMV-seropositive.

This clone was counted a few times. V and J are TRBV14 and TRBJ2-5; tentative D call: TRBD2 (6 bases). Germline V gives CDR1 SGHDN, CDR2 FVKESK. This CDR3 region has 14 residues. Trimming removed 3 bases from V and 7 bases from J, with 15 bases in between. The CDR3 nucleotides are TGTGCCAGCAGCCATCGTGGGGGGTGGAGGACCCAGTACTTC. Translating it yields CASSHRGGWRTQYF.

Points on this clone: A junction boundary mismatches the germline segment, possibly from a read error. The chain combines TRBV7-7 with TRBJ2-3; 10 nucleotides agree with TRBD1. The germline CDR1 and CDR2 sequences are SSHAT and FNYEAQ (reference sequence). This CDR3 contains 15 residues. CDR3 bases: TGTGCTAGCAGCCCCGGGACAGGGGTTGCAGATATGCAGTATTTT. As protein: CASSPGTGVADMQYF.

This clone showed up just once. This chain joins TRBV19 and TRBJ2-3, with D perhaps TRBD1 (5 bases). The V gene's germline CDR1 is LNHDA and CDR2 SQIVND (reference sequence). The CDR3 is made up of 14 amino acids. Trimming removed 5 bases at V and 2 bases at J, with 11 bases between. CDR3 sequence (DNA): TGTGCCAGTAGTTATGACAGAAACACAGATACGCAGTATTTT. Amino acids: CASSYDRNTDTQYF.

The V call is TRBV27, the J call TRBJ2-1; D possibly corresponds to TRBD2 (7 bases). V was clipped by 6 bases and J by 10 bases, with 16 bases between them. Looked up from germline, CDR1 is MNHEY and CDR2 is SMNVEV (reference sequence). This CDR3 has 13 amino acids. CDR3 in DNA: TGTGCCAGCAGCACGGACAGTAGCGGGGAGCAGTTCTTC. It encodes CASSTDSSGEQFF.

The V call is TRBV11-3, the J call TRBJ2-1, with TRBD1 identical over 7 bases. J lost 6 bases, V lost 5 bases, and 7 bases had no gene match. The CDR3 is 14 amino acids. Per the germline V gene, CDR1 is SGHNT and CDR2 is YENEEA. The CDR3 sequence is CASSPQGQSNEQFF. Here the CDR3 DNA reads TGTGCCAGCAGCCCCCAGGGACAGAGCAATGAGCAGTTCTTC.

This chain links TRBV7-9 with TRBJ1-2, with D perhaps matching TRBD1 (5 bases). The CDR3 contains 14 residues. CDR1 SEHNR and CDR2 FQNEAQ come from the germline V gene (reference sequence). V lost 0 bases and J 7 bases, leaving 12 bases between the germline ends. DNA for the CDR3: TGTGCCAGCAGCTTAGCGCACAGGCTCTCTGGCTACACCTTC. This translates into CASSLAHRLSGYTF.

The chain carries TRBV19 and TRBJ2-7; 9 positions agree with TRBD2. V was clipped by 3 bases and J by 3 bases; unmatched bases: 3. The germline gives CDR1 LNHDA, CDR2 SQIVND (reference sequence). The CDR3 is made up of 14 amino acids. The CDR3 sequence: CASSMASGVYEQYF. DNA for the CDR3: TGTGCCAGTAGTATGGCTAGCGGGGTCTACGAGCAGTACTTC.

V and J are TRBV30 and TRBJ1-1, with TRBD1 as a possible D gene (5 bases). The CDR3 sequence is 13 residues long. Trimming removed 3 bases at V and 1 base at J, with 9 bases between. The germline gives CDR1 GTSNPN, CDR2 SVGIG (reference sequence). CDR3 nucleotide sequence: TGTGCCTGGAGCCGGGGGGGGAACACTGAAGCTTTCTTT. Protein product: CAWSRGGNTEAFF.

In its sample, this clone was seen a few times. V gene TRBV4-3 combines with J gene TRBJ2-5; D is perhaps TRBD2 (5 bases). In germline, CDR1 is LGHNA, CDR2 YSLEER. Trimming stripped 0 bases from V and 5 bases from J, with 13 bases between. The CDR3 is 15 residues long. CDR3 DNA: TGCGCCAGCAGCCAAGATTTTTTCGGGGAGGAGACCCAGTACTTC. This translates into CASSQDFFGEETQYF.

The chain links TRBV2 to TRBJ1-6, with no clear D. Germline lookup yields CDR1 SNHLY and CDR2 FYNNEI. V dropped 10 bases and J dropped 0 bases, with 31 bases sitting between them. The length of the CDR3 is 21 residues. CDR3 region: CAKRAQPRPAAAGSYNSPLHF. The CDR3 DNA sequence: TGTGCCAAAAGGGCCCAACCCAGACCAGCCGCGGCGGGCTCCTATAATTCACCCCTCCACTTT.

Comment on this clone: The junction and the germline gene differ at one end; a read error may be behind it. The rearrangement links TRBV7-7 to TRBJ2-5, with unresolved D. The CDR3 spans 13 residues. Germline V gene lookup returns CDR1 SSHAT and CDR2 FNYEAQ (reference sequence). The CDR3 is CASSPQLPSGQYF. CDR3 bases: TGTGCTAGCAGCCCCCAGCTGCCCTCGGGTCAGTACTTC.

The V call is TRBV14, the J call TRBJ2-7; TRBD1 aligns across 9 bases. Germline CDR1 SGHDN, CDR2 FVKESK. With V trimmed by 2 bases and J by 6 bases, 5 bases remained unmatched. This CDR3 has 14 amino acids. The CDR3 reads CASSQMTGGSEQYF. The CDR3 nucleotides read TGTGCCAGCAGCCAAATGACAGGGGGGAGCGAGCAGTACTTC.

The chain recombines TRBV7-2 with TRBJ2-1; 12 positions match TRBD2. This CDR3 is 15 amino acids long. Germline values: CDR1 SGHTA, CDR2 FQGNSA. V gave up 5 bases and J gave up 4 bases; unmatched junction bases: 3. CDR3 residues: CASSRTSGVYNEQFF. In nucleotides, the CDR3 is TGTGCCAGCAGCCGGACTAGCGGGGTGTACAATGAGCAGTTCTTC. The full variable domain, rest sourced from reference TRBV7-2 and TRBJ2-1, is GAGVSQSPSNKVTEKGKDVELRCDPISGHTALYWYRQSLGQGLEFLIYFQGNSAPDKSGLPSDRFSAERTGGSVSTLTIQRTQQEDSAVYLCASSRTSGVYNEQFFGPGTRLTVL.

The chain carries TRBV4-3 and TRBJ1-2, with 10 bases fitting TRBD1. Germline V gene sequence: CDR1 LGHNA, CDR2 YSLEER. V trimming: 3 bases; J trimming: 8 bases; junction bases outside the gene matches: 9. The CDR3 runs to 15 residues. CDR3 sequence reads: CASSQRTGGEDGYTF. The CDR3, as DNA: TGCGCCAGCAGCCAGAGGACAGGGGGGGAAGACGGCTACACCTTC.

This chain joins TRBV5-4 and TRBJ2-1; 9 nucleotides agree with TRBD2. Losses at the gene ends were 2 bases for V and 5 bases for J; bases not matched to a gene: 5. This CDR3 contains 15 residues. Per the germline V gene, CDR1 is SGHNT and CDR2 is YYREEE (reference sequence). CDR3 amino acids: CASSLSSSGDNEQFF. DNA for the CDR3: TGTGCCAGCAGCTTATCGTCTAGCGGGGACAATGAGCAGTTCTTC.

The V call is TRBV27, the J call TRBJ1-2, with 8 nucleotides matching TRBD1. CDR1 and CDR2 (germline): MNHEY, SMNVEV (reference sequence). The length of the CDR3 is 15 residues. The V segment lost 5 bases and the J segment 8 bases; nucleotides outside the gene matches: 13. The CDR3 DNA is TGTGCCAGCAGTCCTACCCTAGGACAGGGCGGCGGCTACACCTTC. Amino acids: CASSPTLGQGGGYTF.

This clone was found a few times. The chain uses TRBV7-2 and TRBJ2-7, with TRBD1 identical over 8 bases. J was trimmed by 6 bases and V by 5 bases; bases with no gene match: 3. The germline gives CDR1 SGHTA, CDR2 FQGNSA. The CDR3 has 12 residues. CDR3 DNA: TGTGCCAGCAGCCACGACAGGGGCGAGCAGTACTTC. Translation gives CASSHDRGEQYF.

The chain combines TRBV29-1 with TRBJ2-3, with TRBD1 as a possible D gene (6 bases). Germline assignment: CDR1 SQVTM and CDR2 ANQGSEA. Between the trimmed V and J ends, which lost 4 bases and 4 bases, there was a span of 12 bases. The CDR3 has 13 residues. As DNA, the CDR3 is TGCAGCGTTGGTACAGGGAGTGCAGATACGCAGTATTTT. Amino acid sequence: CSVGTGSADTQYF.

This rearrangement joins TRBV5-1 to TRBJ1-2; D gene unclear. Per the germline V gene, CDR1 is SGHRS and CDR2 is YFSETQ. The CDR3 extends over 17 amino acids. Trimming stripped 0 bases from V and 4 bases from J, with 19 bases between. The CDR3 nucleotides read TGCGCCAGCAGCTTGGATCCGGGTCGGTTTTCGGGCTATGGCTACACCTTC. Amino acids: CASSLDPGRFSGYGYTF.

V usage is TRBV7-9 and J usage is TRBJ2-5; 7 nucleotides line up with TRBD2. The CDR3 is 16 amino acids. The germline gives CDR1 SEHNR, CDR2 FQNEAQ (reference sequence). V was pared by 1 base and J by 2 bases, with 7 bases of the junction left unmatched. CDR3 loop: CASSLGGGIRQETQYF. The CDR3 bases are TGTGCCAGCAGCTTAGGGGGGGGGATCCGTCAAGAGACCCAGTACTTC.

This clone has a single count. The J gene is TRBJ1-4, the V gene TRBV5-1; D is unclear. V was shortened by 4 bases and J by 8 bases, with 9 bases between the two germline ends. Germline V gives CDR1 SGHRS, CDR2 YFSETQ. This CDR3 contains 12 residues. In DNA form, the CDR3 reads TGCGCCAGCAGCCTAACGGGGGAAAAACTGTTTTTT. Translated, it gives CASSLTGEKLFF.

This rearrangement joins TRBV10-3 to TRBJ2-5, with TRBD1 matching over 7 bases. CDR1 is ENHRY and CDR2 is SYGVKD in the germline V gene. The CDR3 consists of 13 residues. Unmatched junction bases numbered 7, after V lost 6 bases and J lost 6 bases. The CDR3 DNA sequence: TGTGCCATCAGGATCGACAGGGCGCAGACCCAGTACTTC. It codes for CAIRIDRAQTQYF.

The chain is built from TRBV6-1 and TRBJ2-7; TRBD1 matches 8 bases. The germline gives CDR1 MNHNS, CDR2 SASEGT. The CDR3 has 16 amino acids. V shed 4 bases and J 2 bases; nucleotides not matched to a gene: 10. The CDR3 DNA reads as TGTGCCAGCAGTGCTACCAGGACAGGGATCCCCTACGAGCAGTACTTC. This encodes CASSATRTGIPYEQYF.

The chain carries TRBV19 and TRBJ1-5, with D possibly being TRBD1 (6 bases). Germline CDR1 and CDR2: LNHDA and SQIVND (reference sequence). This CDR3 comprises 14 residues. V dropped 6 bases and J dropped 5 bases, with 14 bases sitting between them. CDR3 region: CASSQAGEHQPQHF. DNA for the CDR3: TGTGCCAGTAGCCAGGCAGGGGAACATCAGCCCCAGCATTTT.

The chain combines TRBV5-1 with TRBJ2-7; TRBD2 matches at 8 bases. Germline CDR1 and CDR2: SGHRS and YFSETQ. The CDR3 has 16 residues. J gave up 3 bases and V 1 base, and 9 bases lay outside the gene matches. The CDR3 nucleotides are TGCGCCAGCAGCTTGTGGGTAGCGGGGTTGAACTACGAGCAGTACTTC. Translating gives CASSLWVAGLNYEQYF.

The rearrangement uses TRBV7-8 and TRBJ2-3; 8 nucleotides line up with TRBD2. CDR1 SGHVS and CDR2 FQNEAQ come from the germline V gene. The CDR3 has 15 residues. V lost 5 bases and J lost 3; bases outside the gene matches: 7. CDR3 loop: CASSPRGGLTDTQYF. CDR3 DNA sequence: TGTGCCAGCAGCCCCCGGGGGGGCCTGACAGATACGCAGTATTTT.

This clone was found once. The chain is built from TRBV18 and TRBJ2-7, with D perhaps TRBD1 (6 bases). Trimming left V 3 bases short and J 4 bases short, with 7 bases between. The CDR3 totals 12 residues. Germline V CDR1 and CDR2: KGHSH, LQKENI. The CDR3 coding sequence is TGTGCCAGCTCACCGGACAGTTACGAGCAGTACTTC. The encoded protein is CASSPDSYEQYF.

This clone was seen just once. V usage is TRBV25-1 and J usage is TRBJ2-2; 7 nucleotides line up with TRBD1. The V and J ends lost 8 bases and 5 bases, in that order; junction bases with no gene match: 5. The CDR3 extends over 13 amino acids. Germline loops: CDR1 MGHDK, CDR2 SYGVNS. The CDR3 nucleotides are TGTGCCAGCCACAGGGGAAGGACCGGGGAGCTGTTTTTT. Its translation is CASHRGRTGELFF. The full variable domain, completed using reference TRBV25-1 and TRBJ2-2, is EADIYQTPRYLVIGTGKKITLECSQTMGHDKMYWYQQDPGMELHLIHYSYGVNSTEKGDLSSESTVSRIRTEHFPLTLESARPSHTSQYLCASHRGRTGELFFGEGSRLTVL.

The CDR3 bases are TGTGCCACCAGCCAAAAGGCCGGGACACCTAATCAGGGGAATTATGGCTACACCTTC. Its protein is CATSQKAGTPNQGNYGYTF. This chain uses TRBV15 with TRBJ1-2, with D possibly TRBD1 on 6 matching bases. Trimming pared 5 bases from V and 5 bases from J, leaving 30 bases between. This CDR3 has 19 amino acids. Germline V gives CDR1 LNHNV, CDR2 YYDKDF (reference sequence).